The 14 T cell receptor beta chains given below trace back to one sample, sequenced in a study of blood T cell repertoires in COVID-19. The assay was immunoSEQ multiplex PCR, and TCRdb's table has in-frame clones only and misses some. In the table there are over 100,000 clones, about nine tenths of which are singletons. The source material was peripheral blood. The source is a man aged 35-49 years with acute or convalescent COVID-19.

Comments on this clone: The DNA is left out, because the CDR3 cannot be placed on it with certainty; the CDR3 is given as TCRdb lists it. V usage is TRBV7-8 and J usage is TRBJ2-3; the table calls TRBD1, which could not be checked here. Germline CDR1 and CDR2: SGHVS and FQNEAQ. The CDR3 is made up of 11 amino acids, end residues included. The CDR3 here is CASSFGTGAYF.

The table lists this clone with a count of one. The rearrangement joins TRBV18 to TRBJ1-5, with 7 nucleotides matching TRBD1. Germline-derived CDR1 and CDR2 are KGHSH and LQKENI. The CDR3 has 16 amino acids. The V gene end was trimmed by 2 bases and the J gene end by 0 bases; junction bases not matched to a gene: 4. CDR3 sequence: CASSPGQADSNQPQHF. CDR3 coding DNA: TGTGCCAGCTCACCAGGACAGGCCGATAGCAATCAGCCCCAGCATTTT.

This sequence joins TRBV18 and TRBJ1-1, with a possible D match to TRBD1 (5 bases). This CDR3 region has 14 residues. V dropped 4 bases and J dropped 2 bases, with 11 bases sitting between them. Germline V lookup: CDR1 KGHSH, CDR2 LQKENI. CDR3 in DNA: TGTGCCAGCTCACTCACAGGTGATAACACTGAAGCTTTCTTT. It is translated as CASSLTGDNTEAFF.

The V gene is TRBV5-4, the J gene TRBJ1-1; D call uncertain. The V gene lost 4 bases and the J gene lost 4 bases, with 11 bases spanning the gap. CDR3 length equals 13 residues. Germline-derived CDR1 and CDR2 are SGHNT and YYREEE (reference sequence). The CDR3 coding sequence is TGTGCCAGCAGCCCGGGGATGGGCACTGAAGCTTTCTTT. Its translation: CASSPGMGTEAFF.

This chain connects TRBV30 to TRBJ1-3, with 9 bases lining up with TRBD1. CDR3 length: 13 amino acids. Germline values: CDR1 GTSNPN, CDR2 SVGIG (reference sequence). V was pared by 8 bases and J by 9 bases, with 11 bases of the junction left unmatched. This chain's CDR3 is CARQGGEGGTIYF. DNA for the CDR3: TGTGCCCGACAGGGGGGGGAAGGAGGCACCATATATTTT.

This sequence joins TRBV19 and TRBJ2-5; 10 nucleotides line up with TRBD2. The CDR3 extends over 17 amino acids. From germline, CDR1 is LNHDA and CDR2 SQIVND (reference sequence). The junction had 12 bases not matched to a gene; V was cut back by 6 bases and J by 2 bases. The CDR3: CASRPGASGGGQETQYF. The CDR3 nucleotides are TGTGCCAGTAGACCCGGGGCTAGCGGGGGCGGGCAAGAGACCCAGTACTTC.

This chain links TRBV6-5 with TRBJ1-6; D remains unclear. Germline V lookup: CDR1 MNHEY, CDR2 SVGAGI. The CDR3 is made up of 14 amino acids. V dropped 7 bases and J dropped 4 bases, with 11 bases sitting between them. Here the CDR3 reads CASTTHNYNSPLHF. In DNA form, the CDR3 reads TGTGCCAGCACCACACATAATTATAATTCACCCCTCCACTTT.

The genes are TRBV19 and TRBJ2-5, with a tentative D call TRBD2 (6 bases). Per the germline V gene, CDR1 is LNHDA and CDR2 is SQIVND (reference sequence). The CDR3 contains 15 residues. V was pared by 3 bases and J by 1 base, with 12 bases between. The CDR3 coding sequence is TGTGCCAGTAGTATCGGAGGGGTGGGCCAAGAGACCCAGTACTTC. This sequence encodes CASSIGGVGQETQYF.

The V call is TRBV4-2, the J call TRBJ1-2, with D possibly TRBD1 on 6 matching bases. This CDR3 region has 15 residues. Per germline, CDR1 LGHNA and CDR2 YNFKEQ. V lost 0 bases and J lost 5, with 13 bases in between. The CDR3 sequence is CASSQDRTDLYGYTF. Here the CDR3 DNA reads TGTGCCAGCAGCCAAGACCGGACAGATTTATATGGCTACACCTTC.

The V gene is TRBV10-2, the J gene TRBJ1-1, with D hard to call. The CDR3 consists of 12 residues. CDR1 is WSHSY and CDR2 is SAAADI in the germline V gene. V dropped 7 bases and J dropped 1 base, with 7 bases sitting between them. The CDR3 DNA reads TGCGCCAGCAAAAGGAGGAACACTGAAGCTTTCTTT. Translated, it gives CASKRRNTEAFF.

The chain's CDR3 is CASSVVGDRYTEAFF. CDR3 coding DNA: TGTGCCAGCAGCGTAGTGGGGGACAGATACACTGAAGCTTTCTTT. This sequence joins TRBV9 and TRBJ1-1; 7 bases map to TRBD1. In germline, CDR1 is SGDLS, CDR2 YYNGEE. The V gene end was trimmed by 0 bases and the J gene end by 3 bases; junction bases not matched to a gene: 5. The CDR3 has 15 residues.

The chain joins TRBV12-3 or TRBV12-4 to TRBJ1-4; a possible D gene is TRBD1 (5 bases). The CDR3 has 12 amino acids. V lost 8 bases to trimming and J lost 4 bases, with 8 bases between them. CDR3 sequence: CASAGLNEKLFF. Here the CDR3 DNA reads TGTGCCAGCGCGGGACTTAATGAAAAACTGTTTTTT.

The rearrangement uses TRBV27 and TRBJ2-5; D might be TRBD2 (6 bases). The CDR3 extends over 17 amino acids. Trimming removed 2 bases at V and 7 bases at J, with 23 bases between. The germline CDR1 and CDR2 sequences are MNHEY and SMNVEV (reference sequence). CDR3 sequence: CASSLDRVSRGGWTQYF. CDR3 DNA sequence: TGTGCCAGCAGTTTAGATCGCGTTTCGAGGGGAGGTTGGACCCAGTACTTC.

The rearrangement links TRBV7-9 to TRBJ2-5; tentative D call: TRBD1 (6 bases). The CDR3 is 15 residues long. Germline V gene data show CDR1 as SEHNR and CDR2 as FQNEAQ (reference sequence). V was clipped by 9 bases and J by 2 bases, with 19 bases between them. The CDR3 region has the DNA TGTGCCAGTAACCCTTGGGACATAAATCAAGAGACCCAGTACTTC. As protein: CASNPWDINQETQYF. The variable domain in full, with the rest retrieved from reference TRBV7-9 and TRBJ2-5, is DTGVSQNPRHKITKRGQNVTFRCDPISEHNRLYWYRQTLGQGPEFLTYFQNEAQLEKSRLLSDRFSAERPKGSFSTLEIQRTEQGDSAMYLCASNPWDINQETQYFGPGTRLLVL.